This T cell receptor beta chain was captured by sequencing in a study of CXCR3-negative and CXCR3-positive naive CD8 T cells. Whole-study results and caveats: Naive cells, whether CXCR3-negative or CXCR3-positive, had similar TRBV-TRBJ usage, while memory cells differed.

Triplicate sorting captured 300,000 cells each from every CD8+ T cell subset. CDR1 and CDR2 from the germline V gene are SGHVS and FQNEAQ. The CDR3 contains 12 residues. UMI-labeled 5' RACE TRB cDNA libraries were prepared from the cells. TCRdb re-analyzed the 5' RACE reads; it lists each CDR3 protein once, without DNA. This sample's table reports roughly 41,000 distinct CDR3 sequences. In regard to this clonotype: The antigen remains unidentified.

The J gene is TRBJ2-7, the V gene TRBV7-8. The sequence was collected from a human donor in good health. Some clones in this sample may be carry-over from other donors' samples. Source material: memory CD8+ T cells from blood. CDR3 protein: CASSHSANEQYF.